Each of the 24 T cell receptor beta chains below was sequenced from the same sample in a study of shared clonotypes between healthy human individuals. Assay: immunoSEQ multiplex PCR; the TCRdb copy retains only in-frame clones and omits some. The table lists about 480,000 clones, nearly 80% of them singletons. The sequenced material came from PBMCs. The receptors shown here come from a woman in her thirties or forties in good health. Some clones in this sample may be carry-over from other donors' samples.

The chain recombines TRBV2 with TRBJ2-7, with TRBD2 matching over 8 bases. The ends lost 7 bases at V and 3 bases at J; junction bases unmatched: 14. CDR3 size: 16 residues. CDR1 is SNHLY and CDR2 is FYNNEI in the germline V gene. The CDR3 loop reads CASIGPSRGGHYEQYF. CDR3 in DNA: TGTGCCAGCATCGGACCCTCCCGGGGGGGACACTACGAGCAGTACTTC.

Comment on this clone: Other DNA sequences in this sample translate to the same CDR3. The chain links TRBV30 to TRBJ1-4; maybe TRBD1 (5 bases). The CDR3 sequence is 14 residues long. Trimming shortened V by 5 bases and J by 0 bases, and 10 bases separated the two germline ends. The V gene's germline CDR1 is GTSNPN and CDR2 SVGIG (reference sequence). CDR3 DNA sequence: TGTGCCTGGGGGGGACCCACAACTAATGAAAAACTGTTTTTT. As protein: CAWGGPTTNEKLFF.

The chain links TRBV11-2 to TRBJ2-3; perhaps TRBD2 as D (6 bases). CDR3 length: 14 residues. Germline CDR1 reads SGHAT; CDR2 reads FQNNGV. Deletions cut 4 bases from V and 2 bases from J, with 10 bases between. The CDR3 DNA follows: TGTGCCAGCAGCTCGGGACTCCTCACAGATACGCAGTATTTT. Amino acids: CASSSGLLTDTQYF.

The genes are TRBV29-1 and TRBJ2-1; D might be TRBD2 (5 bases). Per germline, CDR1 SQVTM and CDR2 ANQGSEA. The ends were cut back, 3 bases at V and 4 bases at J, with 22 bases in the middle. CDR3 length: 17 residues. DNA for the CDR3: TGCAGCGTTGATTCCCAATCTAGCTGGTGGGATTACAATGAGCAGTTCTTC. This encodes CSVDSQSSWWDYNEQFF.

The chain employs TRBV27 and TRBJ2-7; perhaps TRBD2 as D (8 bases). Trimming shortened V by 10 bases and J by 5 bases, and 21 bases separated the two germline ends. This CDR3 comprises 14 residues. Germline assignment: CDR1 MNHEY and CDR2 SMNVEV (reference sequence). This CDR3 is CATRGGTRADEQYF. CDR3 nucleotides: TGTGCCACCAGGGGGGGGACTAGGGCGGACGAGCAGTACTTC.

This clone has just a few counts. The chain employs TRBV5-1 and TRBJ2-2, with TRBD1 matching 7 bases. The CDR3 sequence is 13 residues long. The germline V gene has CDR1 SGHRS and CDR2 YFSETQ. Trimming removed 3 bases from V and 6 bases from J; junction bases left unmatched: 2. CDR3 protein: CASSSQGAGELFF. For the CDR3, the DNA is TGCGCCAGCAGCTCCCAGGGGGCCGGGGAGCTGTTTTTT.

The CDR3 is CASSLGTNQETQYF. The CDR3 coding sequence is TGTGCCAGCAGCTTAGGGACAAACCAAGAGACCCAGTACTTC. The V and J genes are TRBV7-2 and TRBJ2-5, with D possibly matching TRBD1 (5 bases). The CDR3 contains 14 residues. Per the germline V gene, CDR1 is SGHTA and CDR2 is FQGNSA. V lost 1 base to trimming and J lost 0 bases, with 6 bases between them. Looking up the rest from reference TRBV7-2 and TRBJ2-5 gives the full variable domain: GAGVSQSPSNKVTEKGKDVELRCDPISGHTALYWYRQSLGQGLEFLIYFQGNSAPDKSGLPSDRFSAERTGGSVSTLTIQRTQQEDSAVYLCASSLGTNQETQYFGPGTRLLVL.

Points on this clone: Other DNA variants within this sample encode the same CDR3. The chain combines TRBV30 with TRBJ1-2; possible D gene TRBD1, 6 bases. Trimming took off 2 bases at V and 4 bases at J, with 8 bases between the two ends. Germline values: CDR1 GTSNPN, CDR2 SVGIG (reference sequence). The CDR3 has 12 residues. The CDR3 DNA follows: TGTGCCTGGAGTACAGGGTCCTATGGCTACACCTTC. This gives the protein CAWSTGSYGYTF.

V usage is TRBV20-1 and J usage is TRBJ2-1; no clear D. This CDR3 contains 10 residues. Germline V gene sequence: CDR1 DFQATT, CDR2 SNEGSKA (reference sequence). CDR3 nucleotides: TGCAGGCCGCCTGGGAATGAGCAGTTCTTC. Its translation is CRPPGNEQFF.

The V gene is TRBV5-1, the J gene TRBJ2-7, with D possibly matching TRBD1 (6 bases). The CDR3 covers 15 residues. In germline, CDR1 is SGHRS, CDR2 YFSETQ. The V gene lost 2 bases and the J gene lost 0 bases, with 12 bases spanning the gap. CDR3 in amino acids: CASSFSTGSSYEQYF. The DNA of the CDR3 is TGCGCCAGCAGCTTCTCGACAGGAAGCTCCTACGAGCAGTACTTC.

V usage is TRBV5-1 and J usage is TRBJ2-5, with D maybe TRBD1 (5 bases). CDR1 and CDR2 from the germline V gene are SGHRS and YFSETQ. V shed 0 bases and J shed 2 bases, with 14 bases lying between them. This CDR3 is built from 16 residues. The DNA of the CDR3 is TGCGCCAGCAGCTTGGCGCAGGGTGTCGGACAAGAGACCCAGTACTTC. Its protein product is CASSLAQGVGQETQYF.

The rearrangement joins TRBV29-1 to TRBJ2-1, with 11 nucleotides matching TRBD2. CDR1 SQVTM and CDR2 ANQGSEA come from the germline V gene. There are 17 residues in the CDR3. V lost 8 bases to trimming and J lost 1 base; unmatched junction nucleotides: 13. As DNA, the CDR3 is TGCAGCCCTTTAGGGAGTATAGCGGGAGGGTCCTACAATGAGCAGTTCTTC. This codes for CSPLGSIAGGSYNEQFF.

Turning to this clone: The same CDR3 also results from other DNA sequences found in this sample. The rearrangement joins TRBV6-1 to TRBJ2-7; possible D gene TRBD1, 6 bases. The V and J ends lost 2 bases and 4 bases respectively, with 6 bases between them. CDR1 is MNHNS, CDR2 SASEGT, per germline. This CDR3 has 12 amino acids. CDR3 bases: TGTGCCAGCAGTGAAAGGGGGTACGAGCAGTACTTC. Translating gives CASSERGYEQYF.

The rearrangement uses TRBV7-2 and TRBJ1-4, with 9 nucleotides matching TRBD1. The CDR3 is made up of 15 amino acids. With 5 bases clipped from V and 7 bases from J, the junction kept 8 bases outside the gene matches. Germline CDR1 is SGHTA and CDR2 is FQGNSA. CDR3 region: CASSAEGQGGEKLFF. The CDR3 coding sequence is TGTGCCAGCAGCGCGGAGGGACAGGGCGGTGAAAAACTGTTTTTT.

A single count supports this clone. The DNA for the CDR3 is TGTGCCAGCAGCCCGCGGCGGGACTACTTCGGGGATACGCAGTATTTT. Translating it yields CASSPRRDYFGDTQYF. The chain links TRBV14 to TRBJ2-3, with 7 bases lining up with TRBD2. CDR1 is SGHDN and CDR2 is FVKESK in the germline V gene. This CDR3 has 16 amino acids. Trimming took 4 bases from V and 6 from J; bases not matched to a gene: 13.

A remark on this clone: The same CDR3 can be traced to other DNA sequences in this sample. V usage is TRBV7-8 and J usage is TRBJ1-3; possible D gene TRBD1, 5 bases. V was shortened by 2 bases and J by 1 base, with 9 bases between the two germline ends. This CDR3 region has 15 residues. Germline V gene lookup returns CDR1 SGHVS and CDR2 FQNEAQ. The CDR3 here is CASSLQGASGNTIYF. The CDR3 nucleotides read TGTGCCAGCAGCTTACAGGGTGCTTCTGGAAACACCATATATTTT.

The CDR3 DNA follows: TGTGCCAGCAGCCGGACTCCACAAGAGACCCAGTACTTC. It yields the protein CASSRTPQETQYF. The J gene is TRBJ2-5, the V gene TRBV7-9; perhaps TRBD2 as D (5 bases). CDR1 is SEHNR and CDR2 is FQNEAQ in the germline V gene (reference sequence). Trimming left V 5 bases short and J 2 bases short, with 9 bases between. The CDR3 totals 13 residues.

The J gene is TRBJ1-3, the V gene TRBV21-1. TRBV21-1 is designated a pseudogene. The CDR3 is made up of 15 amino acids. The CDR3 reads CASSKVPGLRNTIYF. The CDR3 DNA reads TGTGCCAGCAGCAAAGTCCCGGGTCTGCGAAACACCATATATTTT.

This clone was counted ten times or more. This chain's CDR3 is CASSLVASGGQETQYF. Here the CDR3 DNA reads TGTGCCAGCAGCTTGGTGGCTAGCGGGGGGCAAGAGACCCAGTACTTC. The genes are TRBV5-4 and TRBJ2-5, with 11 bases identical to TRBD2. This CDR3 comprises 16 residues. Germline V gene data show CDR1 as SGHNT and CDR2 as YYREEE (reference sequence). V shed 0 bases, J shed 2 bases, and the junction held 3 bases outside the gene matches.

The chain is built from TRBV19 and TRBJ2-1, with D tentatively TRBD1 or TRBD2 (6 bases each). V lost 5 bases and J lost 2, with 19 bases in between. Looked up from germline, CDR1 is LNHDA and CDR2 is SQIVND (reference sequence). The CDR3 spans 17 residues. The CDR3 coding sequence is TGTGCCAGTAGTCTCTTGTGGGGGGCGAATGCCTACAATGAGCAGTTCTTC. Translated, it gives CASSLLWGANAYNEQFF.

The chain uses TRBV7-9 and TRBJ2-1; 12 bases map to TRBD2. This CDR3 has 16 amino acids. V gave up 5 bases and J gave up 6 bases; unmatched junction bases: 8. Germline V CDR1 and CDR2: SEHNR, FQNEAQ (reference sequence). The CDR3 is CASSPRGLAGINEQFF. Written as DNA, the CDR3 is TGTGCCAGCAGCCCGCGCGGACTAGCGGGAATCAATGAGCAGTTCTTC. Looking up the rest from reference TRBV7-9 and TRBJ2-1 gives the full variable domain: DTGVSQNPRHKITKRGQNVTFRCDPISEHNRLYWYRQTLGQGPEFLTYFQNEAQLEKSRLLSDRFSAERPKGSFSTLEIQRTEQGDSAMYLCASSPRGLAGINEQFFGPGTRLTVL.

V gene TRBV28 combines with J gene TRBJ1-2; 7 nucleotides match TRBD1. This CDR3 is 14 amino acids long. CDR1 MDHEN and CDR2 SYDVKM come from the germline V gene. Germline trimming cut 6 bases from V and 6 bases from J; bases unmatched to any gene: 10. The CDR3 loop is CASSPLQGGDGYTF. CDR3 DNA: TGTGCCAGCAGCCCTCTTCAGGGGGGGGATGGCTACACCTTC.

The genes are TRBV7-9 and TRBJ2-7; the D gene could be TRBD1 or TRBD2 (5 bases each). The CDR3 sequence is 14 residues long. Deletions cut 0 bases from V and 2 bases from J, with 8 bases between. Germline-derived CDR1 and CDR2 are SEHNR and FQNEAQ (reference sequence). CDR3 amino acids: CASSLAGEPYEQYF. The CDR3 DNA follows: TGTGCCAGCAGCTTAGCGGGGGAGCCCTACGAGCAGTACTTC.

The chain couples TRBV25-1 to TRBJ2-1; 11 bases align to TRBD2. Germline V gives CDR1 MGHDK, CDR2 SYGVNS. The junction had 5 bases not matched to a gene; V was cut back by 1 base and J by 3 bases. The CDR3 has 17 residues. DNA of the CDR3: TGTGCCAGCAGTGAATTAGGGACTAGCGGAATCTACAATGAGCAGTTCTTC. Translated, it gives CASSELGTSGIYNEQFF.